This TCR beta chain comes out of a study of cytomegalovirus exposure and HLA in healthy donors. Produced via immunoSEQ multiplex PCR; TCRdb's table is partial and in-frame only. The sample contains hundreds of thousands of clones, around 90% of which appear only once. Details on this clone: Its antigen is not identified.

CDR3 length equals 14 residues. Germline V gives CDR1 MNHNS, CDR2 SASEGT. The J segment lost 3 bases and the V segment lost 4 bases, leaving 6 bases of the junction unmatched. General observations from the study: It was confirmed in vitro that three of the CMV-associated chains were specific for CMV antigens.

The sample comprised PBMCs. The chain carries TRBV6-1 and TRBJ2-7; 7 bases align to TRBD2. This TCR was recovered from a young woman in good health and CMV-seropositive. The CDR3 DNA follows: TGTGCCAGCAGTGCAATGACTAGCAGCTACGAGCAGTACTTC. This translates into CASSAMTSSYEQYF.